The 26 T cell receptor beta chains below come from one sample, sequenced in a study of OX40 agonist ivuxolimab in advanced cancers. Clones were read by immunoSEQ multiplex PCR, and TCRdb kept only the in-frame ones, dropping some. The repertoire holds about 66,000 clones, roughly 80% seen once, with roughly 2.4% in the top ten. The specimen was CD4+ or CD8+ T cells sorted from blood, collected in a trial of the OX40 agonist ivuxolimab. These receptors originate from an adult with an advanced solid tumor such as melanoma, head and neck, liver or kidney cancer.

The sample holds one count of this clone. The chain has TRBV7-6 and TRBJ2-1; D call uncertain. This CDR3 contains 14 residues. Germline values: CDR1 SGHVS, CDR2 FNYEAQ. V lost 1 base, J lost 2 bases, and 6 bases lay in between. The CDR3 sequence is CASSLGITYNEQFF. CDR3 sequence (DNA): TGTGCCAGCAGCTTAGGTATCACCTACAATGAGCAGTTCTTC.

The chain is built from TRBV7-2 and TRBJ2-1, with 14 bases that match TRBD2. With 5 bases clipped from V and 5 bases from J, the junction kept 14 bases outside the gene matches. The CDR3 runs 19 residues. The germline V gene encodes CDR1 SGHTA and CDR2 FQGNSA. DNA for the CDR3: TGTGCCAGCAGCCGAAGGATCTCCGGGACTAGCGGGAGAAACAATGAGCAGTTCTTC. Its protein product is CASSRRISGTSGRNNEQFF.

This clone was recorded a few times. This chain links TRBV10-1 with TRBJ2-5; tentatively, D is TRBD1 (6 bases). This CDR3 has 12 residues. Germline V gene sequence: CDR1 WNHNN, CDR2 SYGVQD (reference sequence). Trimming pared 6 bases from V and 5 bases from J, leaving 10 bases between. The CDR3 DNA reads as TGCGCCAGCAGACAGGGATGGGAGACCCAGTACTTC. As protein: CASRQGWETQYF.

The chain joins TRBV7-3 to TRBJ2-3; TRBD2 agrees at 9 bases. J gave up 1 base and V 2 bases, and 10 bases lay outside the gene matches. Germline loops: CDR1 SGHTA, CDR2 FQGTGA. The CDR3 sequence is 18 residues long. In nucleotides, the CDR3 is TGTGCCAGCAGCTTAGGTCCTAGCGGGGCCATCGGCACAGATACGCAGTATTTT. Its translation: CASSLGPSGAIGTDTQYF.

The V gene is TRBV18, the J gene TRBJ2-7, with D perhaps TRBD1 or TRBD2 (6 bases each). Germline CDR1 and CDR2: KGHSH and LQKENI. With 3 bases removed from V and 2 bases from J, the gap between germline ends came to 20 bases. The CDR3 has 17 residues. The CDR3 sequence: CASSPDRRGADAYEQYF. The CDR3 nucleotides read TGTGCCAGCTCACCGGACCGGAGGGGGGCTGATGCCTACGAGCAGTACTTC.

The rearrangement links TRBV10-3 to TRBJ2-7; D perhaps matches TRBD1 (6 bases). CDR3 length: 13 residues. The V gene lost 4 bases and the J gene lost 2 bases, with 9 bases spanning the gap. Germline CDR1 is ENHRY and CDR2 is SYGVKD. CDR3 coding DNA: TGTGCCATCAGTGTACAGGGCACCTACGAGCAGTACTTC. Its protein product is CAISVQGTYEQYF.

The rearrangement links TRBV5-1 to TRBJ2-5, with 8 positions matching TRBD1. Germline-derived CDR1 and CDR2 are SGHRS and YFSETQ. The CDR3 length is 14 residues. V dropped 5 bases and J dropped 5; count of bases not matched to a gene: 8. The CDR3 here is CASRPGGIGETQYF. The CDR3, as DNA: TGCGCCAGCAGGCCAGGGGGCATCGGGGAGACCCAGTACTTC.

The rearrangement uses TRBV4-2 and TRBJ1-5, with D hard to call. The CDR3 contains 14 residues. V dropped 0 bases and J dropped 4 bases, with 7 bases sitting between them. The V gene's germline CDR1 is LGHNA and CDR2 YNFKEQ. CDR3 protein: CASSQDPENQPQHF. The CDR3 coding sequence is TGTGCCAGCAGCCAAGATCCGGAGAATCAGCCCCAGCATTTT.

The chain recombines TRBV19 with TRBJ2-2; tentative D call: TRBD1 (6 bases). Germline assignment: CDR1 LNHDA and CDR2 SQIVND (reference sequence). The V and J ends lost 4 bases and 0 bases respectively, with 18 bases between them. The length of the CDR3 is 18 residues. The CDR3 loop is CASSTSRTVIANTGELFF. The CDR3 bases are TGTGCCAGTAGTACCTCCCGGACAGTTATCGCGAACACCGGGGAGCTGTTTTTT.

This chain connects TRBV7-9 to TRBJ1-2; D not certain. Trimming shortened V by 2 bases and J by 4 bases, and 14 bases separated the two germline ends. The CDR3 totals 15 residues. Per germline, CDR1 SEHNR and CDR2 FQNEAQ (reference sequence). The DNA for the CDR3 is TGTGCCAGCAGCTTAAAAATAGCCACAACCTATGGCTACACCTTC. Encoded protein: CASSLKIATTYGYTF.

The chain uses TRBV29-1 and TRBJ1-2; 9 bases are shared with TRBD1. The germline V gene has CDR1 SQVTM and CDR2 ANQGSEA. Trimming at V came to 7 bases and at J to 5 bases, leaving 17 bases not matched to a gene. The CDR3 is 16 residues long. CDR3 coding DNA: TGCAGCGCTATCTCTGAGGACAGGGGTAACCTTTATGGCTACACCTTC. It specifies CSAISEDRGNLYGYTF.

The CDR3 region has the DNA TGTGCCAGCAGCTTATGGACTAGCGGGACTTTAAACGAGCAGTACTTC. It encodes CASSLWTSGTLNEQYF. The J gene is TRBJ2-7, the V gene TRBV7-3; 12 bases match TRBD2. Germline V gene lookup returns CDR1 SGHTA and CDR2 FQGTGA. The CDR3 has 16 residues. V lost 2 bases and J lost 5; bases outside the gene matches: 7.

In its sample, this clone was seen a few times. J is TRBJ2-2 and V is TRBV15; D remains ambiguous. V was trimmed by 0 bases and J by 2 bases, leaving 7 bases between them. The CDR3 extends over 15 amino acids. CDR1 is LNHNV, CDR2 YYDKDF, per germline (reference sequence). The CDR3 DNA is TGTGCCACCAGCAGAGATCTGGGAAACACCGGGGAGCTGTTTTTT. This gives the protein CATSRDLGNTGELFF.

V is TRBV2 and J is TRBJ2-1; D uncertain. Trimming took off 4 bases at V and 2 bases at J, with 9 bases between the two ends. The V gene's germline CDR1 is SNHLY and CDR2 FYNNEI. The CDR3 contains 14 residues. CDR3 amino acids: CASSVRAAYNEQFF. Here the CDR3 DNA reads TGTGCCAGCAGTGTACGGGCAGCCTACAATGAGCAGTTCTTC.

This clone appeared once. The genes are TRBV5-6 and TRBJ1-5; TRBD1 aligns across 8 bases. The CDR3 spans 15 residues. Germline V gives CDR1 SGHDT, CDR2 YYEEEE. The J segment lost 2 bases and the V segment lost 4 bases, leaving 5 bases of the junction unmatched. DNA for the CDR3: TGTGCCAGCAGCGCGGACAGGGAGGGCAATCAGCCCCAGCATTTT. It codes for CASSADREGNQPQHF. Using reference TRBV5-6 and TRBJ1-5 for the parts outside the CDR3, the full variable domain is DAGVTQSPTHLIKTRGQQVTLRCSPKSGHDTVSWYQQALGQGPQFIFQYYEEEERQRGNFPDRFSGHQFPNYSSELNVNALLLGDSALYLCASSADREGNQPQHFGDGTRLSIL.

J is TRBJ1-4 and V is TRBV25-1, with unresolved D. Germline CDR1 MGHDK, CDR2 SYGVNS. Trimming pared 10 bases from V and 4 bases from J, leaving 16 bases between. There are 14 residues in the CDR3. CDR3 amino acids: CATSPRAVNEKLFF. CDR3 DNA: TGTGCCACCTCGCCCCGGGCGGTTAATGAAAAACTGTTTTTT.

This clone was seen just once. The chain uses TRBV7-8 and TRBJ2-2; D may be TRBD2 (6 bases). CDR3 length: 16 amino acids. Per the germline V gene, CDR1 is SGHVS and CDR2 is FQNEAQ. The V end lost 2 bases, the J end lost 3 bases, and 13 bases lay between the germline ends. CDR3 amino acids: CASSLWGSGDTGELFF. In DNA form, the CDR3 reads TGTGCCAGCAGCTTATGGGGTAGCGGAGACACCGGGGAGCTGTTTTTT.

The V gene is TRBV5-6, the J gene TRBJ2-5; 8 nucleotides agree with TRBD1. V was pared by 2 bases and J by 4 bases, with 7 bases of the junction left unmatched. CDR3 length: 15 amino acids. The germline V gene encodes CDR1 SGHDT and CDR2 YYEEEE. The CDR3 sequence: CASSFIRGRRETQYF. The CDR3 DNA sequence: TGTGCCAGCAGCTTTATCAGGGGGCGTAGAGAGACCCAGTACTTC.

V usage is TRBV29-1 and J usage is TRBJ2-7, with 9 bases matching TRBD1. Germline loops: CDR1 SQVTM, CDR2 ANQGSEA. V gave up 3 bases and J gave up 3 bases; unmatched junction bases: 6. The CDR3 spans 14 residues. Written as DNA, the CDR3 is TGCAGCGTTGATATCCTGGGACAGGGCTACGAGCAGTACTTC. This gives the protein CSVDILGQGYEQYF.

This clone came up once. V and J are TRBV7-2 and TRBJ1-5; D uncertain. Germline CDR1 and CDR2: SGHTA and FQGNSA. This CDR3 is built from 13 residues. V lost 5 bases and J lost 9, with 14 bases in between. CDR3 coding DNA: TGTGCCAGCAGCCCCCAGACAATGAGGCCCCAGCATTTT. Protein: CASSPQTMRPQHF.

This clone was seen a handful of times. The chain uses TRBV2 and TRBJ1-5; 7 bases are shared with TRBD1. From germline, CDR1 is SNHLY and CDR2 FYNNEI. After removal of 7 bases from V and 8 bases from J, the junction contained 5 bases not matched to a gene. This CDR3 is built from 12 residues. The CDR3, as DNA: TGTGCCAGCAATCCAGGGGGGGAGCCCCAGCATTTT. It yields the protein CASNPGGEPQHF.

This clone was seen a few times. The CDR3 bases are TGCGCCAGCAGCTTCTCCGGCTCCTACGAGCAGTACTTC. It encodes CASSFSGSYEQYF. The rearrangement joins TRBV5-1 to TRBJ2-7; D is unclear. Trimming pared 2 bases from V and 0 bases from J, leaving 6 bases between. The CDR3 is 13 residues long. Germline V gene lookup returns CDR1 SGHRS and CDR2 YFSETQ.

This clone was observed once. This rearrangement joins TRBV19 to TRBJ1-2, with 9 bases that match TRBD1. V gave up 2 bases and J gave up 5 bases; unmatched junction bases: 9. CDR1 and CDR2 from the germline V gene are LNHDA and SQIVND (reference sequence). This CDR3 contains 16 residues. The CDR3 DNA reads TGTGCCAGTAGTATACCTGGACAGGGGAGTAAATATGGCTACACCTTC. It codes for CASSIPGQGSKYGYTF. Full variable domain (remainder filled in from reference TRBV19 and TRBJ1-2): DGGITQSPKYLFRKEGQNVTLSCEQNLNHDAMYWYRQDPGQGLRLIYYSQIVNDFQKGDIAEGYSVSREKKESFPLTVTSAQKNPTAFYLCASSIPGQGSKYGYTFGSGTRLTVV.

V is TRBV7-8 and J is TRBJ1-1, with D perhaps matching TRBD1 (6 bases). This CDR3 spans 14 amino acids. Per germline, CDR1 SGHVS and CDR2 FQNEAQ. Trimming removed 5 bases at V and 0 bases at J, with 10 bases between. For the CDR3, the DNA is TGTGCCAGCAGCATAGGACAGATGAACACTGAAGCTTTCTTT. Translation: CASSIGQMNTEAFF. Combining the CDR3 with reference TRBV7-8 and TRBJ1-1 gives the whole variable domain GAGVSQSPRYKVAKRGQDVALRCDPISGHVSLFWYQQALGQGPEFLTYFQNEAQLDKSGLPSDRFFAERPEGSVSTLKIQRTQQEDSAVYLCASSIGQMNTEAFFGQGTRLTVV.

In nucleotides, the CDR3 is TGCAGCGTTCCCTGGTGGCTAGCGGGAGCTAATGAGCAGTTCTTC. Its protein product is CSVPWWLAGANEQFF. This sequence joins TRBV29-1 and TRBJ2-1; 10 bases match TRBD2. V was clipped by 5 bases and J by 7 bases; unmatched bases: 11. Germline V gene data show CDR1 as SQVTM and CDR2 as ANQGSEA. This CDR3 spans 15 amino acids.

The V and J genes are TRBV6-5 and TRBJ2-5; D not resolved. Germline assignment: CDR1 MNHEY and CDR2 SVGAGI. The V end lost 6 bases, the J end lost 5 bases, and 10 bases lay between the germline ends. There are 12 residues in the CDR3. CDR3 coding DNA: TGTGCCAGCAGGACCGACGGGGAGACCCAGTACTTC. It is translated as CASRTDGETQYF.